These T cell receptor beta chains were read from a single sample in a study of yellow fever vaccine responses in identical twins. Via MiXCR, TCRdb re-called the RT-PCR reads, giving one row per CDR3 protein. The repertoire holds about 4,200 distinct CDR3 sequences, with 65% to 90% as singletons. Sequences were derived from T cells from blood (PBMCs), unsorted or a sorted subset (not recorded which), sampled before or after yellow fever vaccination (not recorded which). These receptors were collected from a woman aged 18 to 35 who received the yellow fever vaccine. CDR3s include the opening cysteine and the closing phenylalanine or tryptophan. Each record gives: V gene, J gene, D gene, clone size, CDR3 length, CDR3 protein, CDR3 DNA. D genes are given only for firm matches. Rows may omit the clone size; those that give it use once, few, many or a size class.

v_call: TRBV11-1
j_call: TRBJ2-4
d_call: .
clone_size: .
cdr3_length: 16
cdr3_aa: CASSLAGPGAKNIQYF
cdr3_nt: TGTGCCAGCAGCTTAGCTGGGCCGGGAGCCAAAAACATTCAGTACTTC

v_call: TRBV4-2
j_call: TRBJ2-5
d_call: .
clone_size: .
cdr3_length: 15
cdr3_aa: CASSQDGGSPETQYF
cdr3_nt: TGTGCCAGCAGCCAAGACGGCGGCAGCCCCGAGACCCAGTACTTC

v_call: TRBV18
j_call: TRBJ2-3
d_call: .
clone_size: .
cdr3_length: 15
cdr3_aa: CASSPVRGLTDTQYF
cdr3_nt: TGTGCCAGCTCACCGGTGCGGGGGCTGACAGATACGCAGTATTTT

v_call: TRBV7-6
j_call: TRBJ2-5
d_call: .
clone_size: .
cdr3_length: 14
cdr3_aa: CASSLAGDPGTQYF
cdr3_nt: TGTGCCAGCAGCTTAGCCGGGGACCCCGGGACCCAGTACTTC

v_call: TRBV11-1
j_call: TRBJ2-3
d_call: TRBD2
clone_size: .
cdr3_length: 14
cdr3_aa: CASSLLAGLDTQYF
cdr3_nt: TGTGCCAGCAGCCTCCTAGCGGGATTAGATACGCAGTATTTT

v_call: TRBV12-3/TRBV12-4
j_call: TRBJ2-7
d_call: TRBD1
clone_size: .
cdr3_length: 14
cdr3_aa: CASSPTTGGYEQYF
cdr3_nt: TGTGCCAGCAGTCCAACGACAGGGGGTTACGAGCAGTACTTC

v_call: TRBV20-1
j_call: TRBJ2-1
d_call: TRBD1
clone_size: .
cdr3_length: 14
cdr3_aa: CSASWDRGINEQFF
cdr3_nt: TGCAGTGCTAGTTGGGACAGGGGGATAAATGAGCAGTTCTTC

v_call: TRBV29-1
j_call: TRBJ2-3
d_call: .
clone_size: .
cdr3_length: 16
cdr3_aa: CSVVGTWLLGTDTQYF
cdr3_nt: TGCAGCGTTGTGGGGACTTGGCTGCTGGGCACAGATACGCAGTATTTT

v_call: TRBV16
j_call: TRBJ2-5
d_call: TRBD2
clone_size: .
cdr3_length: 14
cdr3_aa: CASSPGGGGKTQYF
cdr3_nt: TGTGCCAGCAGCCCCGGGGGGGGCGGAAAGACCCAGTACTTC

v_call: TRBV4-1
j_call: TRBJ1-1
d_call: .
clone_size: .
cdr3_length: 16
cdr3_aa: CASSQEGGSLRTEAFF
cdr3_nt: TGCGCCAGCAGCCAAGAGGGGGGGTCCTTGAGAACTGAAGCTTTCTTT

v_call: TRBV29-1
j_call: TRBJ2-5
d_call: .
clone_size: once
cdr3_length: 13
cdr3_aa: CSGRTWREETQYF
cdr3_nt: TGCAGCGGCCGGACCTGGCGTGAAGAGACCCAGTACTTC

v_call: TRBV15
j_call: TRBJ2-5
d_call: .
clone_size: once
cdr3_length: 14
cdr3_aa: CATSRGGGKETQYF
cdr3_nt: TGTGCCACCAGCAGGGGAGGCGGGAAAGAGACCCAGTACTTC

v_call: TRBV11-3
j_call: TRBJ2-7
d_call: .
clone_size: once
cdr3_length: 16
cdr3_aa: CASSPGWGEASYEQYF
cdr3_nt: TGTGCCAGCAGCCCAGGATGGGGGGAGGCCTCCTACGAGCAGTACTTC

v_call: TRBV29-1
j_call: TRBJ2-5
d_call: TRBD1
clone_size: .
cdr3_length: 15
cdr3_aa: CSVHPGQGAWETQYF
cdr3_nt: TGCAGCGTTCACCCGGGACAGGGGGCGTGGGAGACCCAGTACTTC

v_call: TRBV11-1
j_call: TRBJ2-4
d_call: .
clone_size: .
cdr3_length: 15
cdr3_aa: CASSLALPSKNIQYF
cdr3_nt: TGTGCCAGCAGCTTAGCGCTACCCTCCAAAAACATTCAGTACTTC

v_call: TRBV4-1
j_call: TRBJ2-3
d_call: .
clone_size: .
cdr3_length: 11
cdr3_aa: CASMDADTQYF
cdr3_nt: TGCGCCAGCATGGATGCGGATACGCAGTATTTT

v_call: TRBV4-3
j_call: TRBJ2-3
d_call: TRBD2
clone_size: .
cdr3_length: 18
cdr3_aa: CASSQDSLASGIGDTQYF
cdr3_nt: TGCGCCAGCAGCCAAGACTCCTTGGCTAGCGGGATTGGAGATACGCAGTATTTT

v_call: TRBV19
j_call: TRBJ2-1
d_call: TRBD1
clone_size: .
cdr3_length: 14
cdr3_aa: CASSIVKGANEQFF
cdr3_nt: TGTGCCAGTAGTATAGTTAAGGGGGCGAATGAGCAGTTCTTC

v_call: TRBV30
j_call: TRBJ2-7
d_call: .
clone_size: .
cdr3_length: 12
cdr3_aa: CAWSLGSYEQYF
cdr3_nt: TGTGCCTGGAGCCTAGGGAGCTACGAGCAGTACTTC

v_call: TRBV18
j_call: TRBJ2-2
d_call: .
clone_size: .
cdr3_length: 14
cdr3_aa: CASSPGWADGELFF
cdr3_nt: TGTGCCAGCTCACCTGGATGGGCGGACGGGGAGCTGTTTTTT

v_call: TRBV18
j_call: TRBJ2-5
d_call: .
clone_size: .
cdr3_length: 16
cdr3_aa: CASSPPELAWQETQYF
cdr3_nt: TGTGCCAGCTCACCACCGGAACTAGCTTGGCAAGAGACCCAGTACTTC

v_call: TRBV11-1
j_call: TRBJ2-5
d_call: TRBD2
clone_size: .
cdr3_length: 15
cdr3_aa: CASMKREDYQETQYF
cdr3_nt: TGTGCCAGCATGAAGCGGGAGGATTACCAAGAGACCCAGTACTTC

v_call: TRBV29-1
j_call: TRBJ2-5
d_call: .
clone_size: .
cdr3_length: 13
cdr3_aa: CSVEGNRVETQYF
cdr3_nt: TGCAGCGTTGAAGGGAACCGCGTAGAGACCCAGTACTTC

v_call: TRBV3-1
j_call: TRBJ2-3
d_call: TRBD1
clone_size: .
cdr3_length: 14
cdr3_aa: CASSQWTGTDTQYF
cdr3_nt: TGTGCCAGCAGCCAATGGACAGGGACAGATACGCAGTATTTT

v_call: TRBV6-5
j_call: TRBJ1-2
d_call: TRBD1
clone_size: few
cdr3_length: 16
cdr3_aa: CASSYLRTGGSYGYTF
cdr3_nt: TGTGCCAGCAGTTACCTCCGGACAGGGGGAAGTTATGGCTACACCTTC

v_call: TRBV28
j_call: TRBJ2-7
d_call: .
clone_size: .
cdr3_length: 13
cdr3_aa: CAVGGGSAYEQYF
cdr3_nt: TGTGCCGTAGGGGGAGGGTCTGCCTACGAGCAGTACTTC

v_call: TRBV30
j_call: TRBJ2-1
d_call: TRBD2
clone_size: .
cdr3_length: 17
cdr3_aa: CAWSDIVGLADHNEQFF
cdr3_nt: TGTGCCTGGAGTGACATAGTCGGACTAGCGGACCACAATGAGCAGTTCTTC

v_call: TRBV5-5
j_call: TRBJ2-1
d_call: .
clone_size: .
cdr3_length: 13
cdr3_aa: CASSLEGTNEQFF
cdr3_nt: TGTGCCAGCAGCTTGGAGGGCACCAATGAGCAGTTCTTC

v_call: TRBV23-1
j_call: TRBJ2-7
d_call: TRBD1
clone_size: .
cdr3_length: 13
cdr3_aa: CAIPTGGLHEQYF
cdr3_nt: TGCGCCATTCCGACAGGGGGCCTCCACGAGCAGTACTTC

v_call: TRBV12-3/TRBV12-4
j_call: TRBJ1-2
d_call: .
clone_size: few
cdr3_length: 15
cdr3_aa: CASRPTGSMTDGYTF
cdr3_nt: TGTGCCAGCAGGCCCACAGGGAGTATGACGGATGGCTACACCTTC

v_call: TRBV6-1
j_call: TRBJ2-1
d_call: TRBD2
clone_size: .
cdr3_length: 17
cdr3_aa: CASRGLAGGFSYNEQFF
cdr3_nt: TGTGCCAGCAGAGGACTAGCGGGAGGATTTTCCTACAATGAGCAGTTCTTC

v_call: TRBV7-6
j_call: TRBJ2-5
d_call: TRBD1
clone_size: .
cdr3_length: 13
cdr3_aa: CASSLTGVETQYF
cdr3_nt: TGTGCCAGCAGCCTTACAGGGGTGGAGACCCAGTACTTC

v_call: TRBV19
j_call: TRBJ1-5
d_call: .
clone_size: .
cdr3_length: 15
cdr3_aa: CASSIPTGGGQPQHF
cdr3_nt: TGTGCCAGTAGTATACCGACAGGAGGGGGTCAGCCCCAGCATTTT

v_call: TRBV19
j_call: TRBJ2-7
d_call: .
clone_size: .
cdr3_length: 14
cdr3_aa: CASSKTGPTYEQYF
cdr3_nt: TGTGCCAGTAGTAAGACAGGACCAACCTACGAGCAGTACTTC

v_call: TRBV10-1
j_call: TRBJ2-7
d_call: .
clone_size: .
cdr3_length: 13
cdr3_aa: CASSEASLYEQYF
cdr3_nt: TGCGCCAGCAGTGAGGCCAGCCTATACGAGCAGTACTTC

v_call: TRBV11-3
j_call: TRBJ2-6
d_call: .
clone_size: .
cdr3_length: 17
cdr3_aa: CASSFGTGYSGANVLTF
cdr3_nt: TGTGCCAGCAGCTTCGGGACGGGGTACTCTGGGGCCAACGTCCTGACTTTC

v_call: TRBV20-1
j_call: TRBJ2-7
d_call: .
clone_size: .
cdr3_length: 11
cdr3_aa: CSARGVNEQYF
cdr3_nt: TGCAGTGCTAGAGGAGTGAACGAGCAGTACTTC

v_call: TRBV5-6
j_call: TRBJ2-1
d_call: TRBD2
clone_size: .
cdr3_length: 16
cdr3_aa: CASSWTSGSSYNEQFF
cdr3_nt: TGTGCCAGCAGCTGGACTAGCGGGAGCTCCTACAATGAGCAGTTCTTC

v_call: TRBV29-1
j_call: TRBJ2-7
d_call: .
clone_size: .
cdr3_length: 13
cdr3_aa: CSVEKATGNEQYF
cdr3_nt: TGCAGCGTTGAGAAGGCCACTGGGAACGAGCAGTACTTC

v_call: TRBV20-1
j_call: TRBJ2-5
d_call: .
clone_size: .
cdr3_length: 12
cdr3_aa: CSARDTQETQYF
cdr3_nt: TGCAGTGCTCGAGACACGCAAGAGACCCAGTACTTC

v_call: TRBV29-1
j_call: TRBJ1-1
d_call: .
clone_size: .
cdr3_length: 13
cdr3_aa: CSVAGSGDTEAFF
cdr3_nt: TGCAGCGTTGCCGGATCCGGAGACACTGAAGCTTTCTTT

v_call: TRBV2
j_call: TRBJ2-6
d_call: .
clone_size: .
cdr3_length: 13
cdr3_aa: CASRGVGANVLTF
cdr3_nt: TGTGCCAGCCGGGGCGTTGGGGCCAACGTCCTGACTTTC